This entry lists 19 T cell receptor beta chains sequenced from one sample in a study of blood T cell repertoires in COVID-19. Method: immunoSEQ multiplex PCR; TCRdb's copy keeps in-frame clones and lacks some. This sample yields some 160,000 clones, of which around 92% are seen a single time; approximately 2.8% belongs to the top ten. The sample consisted of peripheral blood. Receptors originate from a man in his 60s with acute or convalescent COVID-19.

The gene calls are TRBV5-6 and TRBJ1-2; TRBD1 matches 7 bases. The ends lost 4 bases at V and 8 bases at J; junction bases unmatched: 5. Per the germline V gene, CDR1 is SGHDT and CDR2 is YYEEEE. This CDR3 has 12 amino acids. CDR3 DNA sequence: TGTGCCAGCAGCACCGGGACAGCCGGCTACACCTTC. This encodes CASSTGTAGYTF. Full variable domain (outside the CDR3, taken from reference TRBV5-6 and TRBJ1-2): DAGVTQSPTHLIKTRGQQVTLRCSPKSGHDTVSWYQQALGQGPQFIFQYYEEEERQRGNFPDRFSGHQFPNYSSELNVNALLLGDSALYLCASSTGTAGYTFGSGTRLTVV.

The chain couples TRBV7-9 to TRBJ2-2; weak D call: TRBD2 (6 bases). There are 16 residues in the CDR3. The V end was cut by 5 bases, the J end by 4 bases, with 17 bases between. Germline V gene data show CDR1 as SEHNR and CDR2 as FQNEAQ (reference sequence). The CDR3 sequence: CASSELTGVGTGELFF. The CDR3, as DNA: TGTGCCAGCAGCGAATTGACGGGGGTGGGCACCGGGGAGCTGTTTTTT. Filled out from reference TRBV7-9 and TRBJ2-2, the complete variable domain reads DTGVSQNPRHKITKRGQNVTFRCDPISEHNRLYWYRQTLGQGPEFLTYFQNEAQLEKSRLLSDRFSAERPKGSFSTLEIQRTEQGDSAMYLCASSELTGVGTGELFFGEGSRLTVL.

The chain uses TRBV5-1 and TRBJ2-1; 11 bases are shared with TRBD1. J was trimmed by 4 bases and V by 4 bases; bases with no gene match: 7. This CDR3 is built from 16 residues. Per germline, CDR1 SGHRS and CDR2 YFSETQ. CDR3 sequence (DNA): TGCGCCAGCAGCCCAACCGGGACAGGGGGTTACAATGAGCAGTTCTTC. Its protein product is CASSPTGTGGYNEQFF.

The J gene is TRBJ2-7, the V gene TRBV20-1; D may be TRBD1 (5 bases). Per germline, CDR1 DFQATT and CDR2 SNEGSKA (reference sequence). This CDR3 is 10 amino acids long. The V end lost 6 bases, the J end lost 9 bases, and 12 bases lay between the germline ends. CDR3 region: CSAYRQRQYF. Here the CDR3 DNA reads TGCAGTGCCTACAGGCAGCGGCAGTACTTC.

The chain joins TRBV3-1 (or the pseudogene TRBV3-2) to TRBJ1-5; D unclear. The CDR3 loop spans 13 amino acids. CDR1 and CDR2 (germline): LGHDT, YNNKEL (reference sequence). Trimming removed 4 bases at V and 4 bases at J, with 8 bases between. The CDR3 DNA is TGTGCCAGCAGCCGAGGAGGGAATCAGCCCCAGCATTTT. This gives the protein CASSRGGNQPQHF.

This clone has only one observation. This CDR3 reads CASSIIQGTSPLHF. The CDR3 DNA reads TGTGCCAGTAGTATAATACAGGGGACGTCACCCCTCCACTTT. V gene TRBV19 combines with J gene TRBJ1-6; 7 positions agree with TRBD1. The CDR3 is 14 residues long. V was clipped by 2 bases and J by 10 bases; unmatched bases: 5. Looked up from germline, CDR1 is LNHDA and CDR2 is SQIVND (reference sequence).

This rearrangement joins TRBV10-1 to TRBJ1-1, with D unresolved. Germline V gene data show CDR1 as WNHNN and CDR2 as SYGVQD (reference sequence). V was cut by 9 bases and J by 0 bases, with 8 bases left in between. The CDR3 extends over 12 amino acids. CDR3 DNA: TGCGCCAGGGTACAGATGAACACTGAAGCTTTCTTT. The encoded protein is CARVQMNTEAFF.

The table lists this clone with a count of one. The CDR3 coding sequence is TGTGCCAGCAGTAATGTAAACACCGGGGAGCTGTTTTTT. Its translation: CASSNVNTGELFF. This rearrangement joins TRBV12-3 or TRBV12-4 to TRBJ2-2; no reliable D call. Trimming stripped 5 bases from V and 2 bases from J, with 6 bases between. The CDR3 consists of 13 residues.

The CDR3 sequence: CASSRQGASYEQYF. The DNA of the CDR3 is TGTGCCAGCAGCAGACAGGGGGCCTCCTACGAGCAGTACTTC. The V call is TRBV6-2 or TRBV6-3, the J call TRBJ2-7; 10 bases map to TRBD1. Germline CDR1 is MNHEY and CDR2 is SVGEGT. V was pared by 6 bases and J by 0 bases, with 2 bases of the junction left unmatched. The CDR3 covers 14 residues.

The chain uses TRBV19 and TRBJ1-5; D gene ambiguous. Germline CDR1 reads LNHDA; CDR2 reads SQIVND (reference sequence). The CDR3 consists of 14 residues. The V end was cut by 1 base, the J end by 4 bases, with 8 bases between. In DNA form, the CDR3 reads TGTGCCAGTAGTATAGTATCAGGAAATCAGCCCCAGCATTTT. Translating gives CASSIVSGNQPQHF.

This chain joins TRBV5-4 and TRBJ1-5; D unresolved. The CDR3 has 15 amino acids. V was clipped by 4 bases and J by 0 bases, with 11 bases between them. Germline V gene sequence: CDR1 SGHNT, CDR2 YYREEE (reference sequence). CDR3 nucleotides: TGTGCCAGCAGCAGTGGCGGGGATAGCAATCAGCCCCAGCATTTT. Translation gives CASSSGGDSNQPQHF.

This chain links TRBV2 with TRBJ2-3, with TRBD2 identical over 11 bases. The germline CDR1 and CDR2 sequences are SNHLY and FYNNEI. J gave up 0 bases and V 4 bases, and 9 bases lay outside the gene matches. The CDR3 runs 18 residues. CDR3: CASSGGNLAGGSTDTQYF. The DNA for the CDR3 is TGTGCCAGCAGTGGGGGAAACCTAGCGGGGGGAAGCACAGATACGCAGTATTTT.

J is TRBJ1-5 and V is TRBV19, with D perhaps matching TRBD1 (5 bases). This CDR3 contains 16 residues. Germline loops: CDR1 LNHDA, CDR2 SQIVND (reference sequence). V lost 4 bases and J 0 bases, leaving 13 bases between the germline ends. The CDR3, as DNA: TGTGCCAGTAGTACCCCGTGGAGGGGTAGCAATCAGCCCCAGCATTTT. This encodes CASSTPWRGSNQPQHF.

The chain links TRBV10-3 to TRBJ1-3, with D perhaps TRBD1 (5 bases). The length of the CDR3 is 13 residues. CDR1 and CDR2 (germline): ENHRY, SYGVKD. V lost 6 bases and J lost 2, with 8 bases in between. CDR3 in DNA: TGTGCCATCAGCGGGGGGGCTGGAAACACCATATATTTT. Protein: CAISGGAGNTIYF.

This chain links TRBV5-1 with TRBJ1-1, with D tentatively TRBD1 (6 bases). Germline V gives CDR1 SGHRS, CDR2 YFSETQ. Trimming removed 5 bases from V and 0 bases from J, with 11 bases in between. There are 14 residues in the CDR3. The DNA of the CDR3 is TGCGCCAGCAGTTACAGGGTCATGAACACTGAAGCTTTCTTT. Amino acid sequence: CASSYRVMNTEAFF.

The chain recombines TRBV18 with TRBJ1-1; D gene ambiguous. The CDR3 spans 13 residues. CDR1 is KGHSH, CDR2 LQKENI, per germline. Trimming shortened V by 3 bases and J by 6 bases, and 11 bases separated the two germline ends. Here the CDR3 DNA reads TGTGCCAGCTCACCGGTGAGAATAGCTGAAGCTTTCTTT. It codes for CASSPVRIAEAFF.

The V and J genes are TRBV5-1 and TRBJ2-3; D remains unclear. CDR3 size: 15 residues. V lost 0 bases to trimming and J lost 0 bases, with 8 bases between them. In germline, CDR1 is SGHRS, CDR2 YFSETQ. The CDR3 region has the DNA TGCGCCAGCAGCTTGGCTGCGGATAGCACAGATACGCAGTATTTT. Translated: CASSLAADSTDTQYF.

The gene calls are TRBV7-9 and TRBJ2-1; TRBD1 aligns across 7 bases. Germline assignment: CDR1 SEHNR and CDR2 FQNEAQ (reference sequence). There are 19 residues in the CDR3. V lost 3 bases and J lost 0; bases outside the gene matches: 14. CDR3 DNA sequence: TGTGCCAGCAGCTTGGGTCCGAGGACAGGTTGGAGCTCCTACAATGAGCAGTTCTTC. Translating gives CASSLGPRTGWSSYNEQFF.

The rearrangement links TRBV7-7 to TRBJ2-5; D may be TRBD1 (6 bases). Germline CDR1 and CDR2: SSHAT and FNYEAQ (reference sequence). V dropped 2 bases and J dropped 2 bases, with 15 bases sitting between them. The CDR3 is made up of 16 amino acids. The CDR3 region has the DNA TGTGCCAGCAGCTTACTGCAGGGGTTGAGTCAAGAGACCCAGTACTTC. It translates to CASSLLQGLSQETQYF.